The present TCR beta chain was sequenced within a study of lymphopenia after photon versus proton radiotherapy. Study outcomes and limitations: Under photons, naive T cells and diversity fell while effector/memory populations rose. After the lymphocyte nadir, photon-treated repertoires showed oligoclonal expansion, especially of CD8+ Temra cells.

The CDR3 has 14 residues. Trimming cost V 0 bases and J 1 base, with 7 bases left between them. Germline V gene data show CDR1 as SGHRS and CDR2 as YFSETQ. Method: immunoSEQ multiplex PCR; TCRdb's copy keeps in-frame clones and lacks some. Among under 80,000 clones, more than 75% were seen once, and the ten largest hold more than 2%. Comments on this clone: The antigen is undetermined.

The material was peripheral blood, obtained from a patient treated with photon-based radiotherapy. The chain employs TRBV5-1 and TRBJ2-5; a weak D match, TRBD2 (6 bases). The origin of this receptor is a man aged 35-49 years with gastric cancer. The CDR3 loop is CASSLGDFQETQYF. The CDR3 coding sequence is TGCGCCAGCAGCTTGGGGGACTTCCAAGAGACCCAGTACTTC.